The T cell receptor beta chain described here comes from a study of PD-1 blockade in mismatch repair-deficient tumors. Study in general: Patients had over ten mismatch repair-deficient cancer types and were previously treated and progressing. Findings and caveats of the study: After pembrolizumab, tumor-resident clones rose rapidly, then generally contracted before radiologic responses.

Libraries were prepared by immunoSEQ multiplex PCR; TCRdb keeps only in-frame clonotypes and omits some of them. The top ten clones hold 13% of a sample with under 150,000 clones, 85% to 90% of them seen once. This clone occurred a few times. What it binds is unknown. The TCR-sequenced patients were a few responders to pembrolizumab. Per germline, CDR1 SNHLY and CDR2 FYNNEI. The CDR3 consists of 12 residues. Trimming at V came to 7 bases and at J to 6 bases, leaving 4 bases not matched to a gene. This clonotype was obtained from an adult with mismatch repair-deficient cancer. The chain is built from TRBV2 and TRBJ1-2; 8 nucleotides line up with TRBD1. The sample was peripheral blood, taken 44 weeks after starting pembrolizumab. The CDR3 DNA reads TGTGCCAGCATAGGACAGGGCAATGGCTACACCTTC. The encoded protein is CASIGQGNGYTF.